This T cell receptor beta chain appears in the sequencing data of a study of cytomegalovirus exposure and HLA in healthy donors. Primers for the PCR totalled 60 Vbeta and 13 Jbeta. Profiling relied on immunoSEQ multiplex PCR, and the TCRdb table lists in-frame clones only, not all of them. The sample yields about 140,000 clones, 80% seen once. The count of this clone is one. Unmatched junction bases numbered 11, after V lost 6 bases and J lost 7 bases. The germline gives CDR1 SGHRS, CDR2 YFSETQ. This CDR3 comprises 15 residues. This chain links TRBV5-1 with TRBJ1-5, with 9 bases identical to TRBD1. The receptor was isolated from a male donor in good health and CMV-seronegative. The sequencing input was PBMCs. The CDR3 loop reads CASKRGTGLRQPQHF. The DNA for the CDR3 is TGCGCCAGCAAAAGGGGGACAGGGTTACGACAGCCCCAGCATTTT. Full variable domain (rest looked up from reference TRBV5-1 and TRBJ1-5): KAGVTQTPRYLIKTRGQQVTLSCSPISGHRSVSWYQQTPGQGLQFLFEYFSETQRNKGNFPGRFSGRQFSNSRSEMNVSTLELGDSALYLCASKRGTGLRQPQHFGDGTRLSIL.